This TCR beta chain was sequenced in a study of blood T cell repertoires in COVID-19 (dated by TCRdb to about 2020). Study-wide context: Collaborator samples came from the United States, Italy and Spain and covered acute and convalescent phases of COVID-19. Nearly every sample came with metadata listing a de-identified subject ID, COVID-19 status, age in years and sex. The material from the prospective study consisted of cDNA or gDNA derived from T cells, B-cell-depleted T cells, or PBMCs. A freely available public database, intended as a resource for researchers studying the immune response to SARS-CoV-2, is where the repertoires were released. HLA class I and class II types, where available, came from metadata supplied by the sample provider rather than from assay-based typing. The samples were drawn from the first 160 participants of the ongoing ImmuneRACE study and from over a thousand subjects provided by 6 global collaborators. The dataset comprised deeply sampled blood TCRbeta repertoires from subjects exposed to, actively infected with, or recovered from COVID-19.

TCRbeta CDR3 regions were amplified from genomic DNA using the immunoSEQ Assay, a bias-controlled multiplex PCR. In the original analysis: Nucleated cell counts per sample were estimated from amplification of reference gene primers within the assay. To quantify the absolute abundance of each unique TCRbeta CDR3 rearrangement, sequence reads were collapsed and filtered. For each sample, productive Simpson clonality was calculated as the square root of Simpson's diversity index over productive rearrangements. The table was pulled from immuneACCESS by TCRdb, which kept in-frame rearrangements only. Such tables lose some clones; where checked, under half of the loss comes from unresolved V genes, and the rest has no known cause. That table gives V, J and clone size, and the DNA gave D and trimming. The sample records 150,000 to 200,000 clones, more than 85% of which are singletons. The ten top clones hold around 6.5% of the sample.

The CDR3 starts with the cysteine, ends with the phenylalanine, and has 16 residues. Only the CDR3 DNA stays, 48 bases, in frame from base 1. For CDR1 and CDR2, the germline V gene (reference sequence) lists LNHDA and SQIVND. Trimming costs V 10 bases and J 2 bases, and their ends lie 20 bases apart. Beyond this particular receptor, the publication reports: Clinical and demographic metadata were provided uncurated, with the amount varying by source and participant.

As regards this clone: It lacks a known antigen. Within one base of it there is no much larger clone, and no base qualities were kept.

Collaborating institutions collected whole blood in K2EDTA tubes following their own protocols. For TCRbeta analysis, collaborator samples were shipped as frozen whole blood, as isolated PBMCs, or as DNA extracted from either sample type. Material for sequencing was peripheral blood. The chain is assembled from TRBV19 and TRBJ2-2; TRBD2 might be the D gene, on 6 matching bases. This receptor was taken from a woman older than 75 in a cohort sampled during active or convalescent COVID-19. The bases are TGTGCCAACCTTAAAGGCGGGGACCTAAACACCGGGGAGCTGTTTTTT. This gives the protein CANLKGGDLNTGELFF.